The T cell receptor (beta chain) under discussion was sequenced for a study of beta chain features in type 1 diabetes. Study-wide context: Summed over all samples, the examined sorted cells came to about 110 million.

A word on this clone: Its matching antigen is unknown.

Findings and caveats of the study: Individuals with type 1 diabetes displayed fewer insertions and more deletions at VDJ junctions.

V was clipped by 0 bases and J by 7 bases, with 10 bases between them. Germline CDR1 reads SGHRS; CDR2 reads YFSETQ. This CDR3 region has 14 residues. TCRB transcripts that were expressed got sequenced, as all of the isolated RNA had been reverse transcribed. Reads from naive, central memory and regulatory T cell samples averaged around 4 million. Clones were read by immunoSEQ multiplex PCR, and TCRdb kept only the in-frame ones, dropping some. Here the sample spans some 900,000 clones, 15% to 20% being singletons. Sorting based on CD45RO/CCR7/CD25/CD127/CD95/CD27 separated CD4+ naive, central memory, regulatory and stem cell-like memory cells.

This clonotype originated in a woman aged 18-35 years in good health. Input material: naive CD4+ T cells from blood. The chain is built from TRBV5-1 and TRBJ1-4, with unresolved D. The CDR3 DNA reads TGCGCCAGCAGCTTGGGTCCCGGAGGTGAAAAACTGTTTTTT. Its protein product is CASSLGPGGEKLFF.